A single sample gave rise to the 5 T cell receptor beta chains below, sequenced in a study of cytotoxic CD8 clonotypes in ibrutinib-treated CLL. This table comes from immunoSEQ multiplex PCR, and its TCRdb copy is limited to in-frame clones, with some not included. The sample has 190,000 or so clones, approximately 68% seen once. The material was PBMCs, obtained after 24 months of ibrutinib treatment. These receptors were taken from a human donor with chronic lymphocytic leukemia.

The chain is built from TRBV6-5 and TRBJ2-4, with D possibly TRBD1 on 6 matching bases. The V gene lost 0 bases and the J gene lost 7 bases, with 10 bases spanning the gap. The CDR3 extends over 14 amino acids. Germline V lookup: CDR1 MNHEY, CDR2 SVGAGI. Here the CDR3 DNA reads TGTGCCAGCAGTTACTCGAGAACAGGGAACATTCAGTACTTC. Its translation: CASSYSRTGNIQYF.

This chain joins TRBV4-1 and TRBJ2-7; no clear D gene. Trimming removed 1 base from V and 4 bases from J, with 8 bases in between. CDR1 is MGHRA and CDR2 is YSYEKL in the germline V gene. The CDR3 is 13 residues long. DNA for the CDR3: TGCGCCAGCAGCCAAGCCCCAAGGTACGAGCAGTACTTC. It translates to CASSQAPRYEQYF.

This clone was detected only once. The chain employs TRBV7-2 and TRBJ2-5; 15 nucleotides line up with TRBD2. The CDR3 runs to 16 residues. Trimming took 5 bases from V and 4 from J; bases not matched to a gene: 5. In germline, CDR1 is SGHTA, CDR2 FQGNSA. The CDR3 nucleotides read TGTGCCAGCAGCCGGACTAGCGGGAGGGCGGGAGAGACCCAGTACTTC. This encodes CASSRTSGRAGETQYF.

V usage is TRBV6-6 and J usage is TRBJ2-7; 11 nucleotides align to TRBD2. CDR3 size: 16 residues. V shed 0 bases, J shed 4 bases, and the junction held 5 bases outside the gene matches. Germline-derived CDR1 and CDR2 are MNHNY and SVGAGI (reference sequence). The CDR3 DNA follows: TGTGCCAGCAGTTACTCGAAACTAGCGGGAGTTTACGAGCAGTACTTC. Its translation: CASSYSKLAGVYEQYF.

Only a few counts were recorded for this clone. The rearrangement joins TRBV4-1 to TRBJ2-7, with TRBD1 as a possible D gene (6 bases). The CDR3 spans 14 residues. Germline V gene sequence: CDR1 MGHRA, CDR2 YSYEKL. The germline V and J ends were trimmed by 0 bases and 5 bases, with 11 bases remaining between them. This CDR3 is CASSQDDRFHEQYF. CDR3 sequence (DNA): TGCGCCAGCAGCCAAGATGACAGGTTCCACGAGCAGTACTTC.